These 28 T cell receptor beta chains share one sample of origin, sequenced in a study of T cells in Graves' hyperthyroidism and ophthalmopathy. Regions amplified from RNA transcripts were the TCR beta CDR3 regions. Primed by the HTBI set, a first-round RT-PCR was run on the TCR CDR3. MiXCR, run by TCRdb on the multiplex PCR reads, gives a single entry per CDR3 protein. The sample consists of under 200,000 distinct CDR3 sequences, roughly 9.4% of them appearing once. The sequenced material came from blood. Receptors were obtained from a woman between 18 and 29 years old with Graves' hyperthyroidism that later progressed to Graves' ophthalmopathy.

The CDR3 sequence is CASSLAGFTDTQYF. The CDR3 DNA is TGTGCCAGCAGCTTAGCGGGGTTCACAGATACGCAGTATTTT. V usage is TRBV7-2 and J usage is TRBJ2-3, with D unclear. CDR1 and CDR2 from the germline V gene are SGHTA and FQGNSA. The CDR3 contains 14 residues. V was trimmed by 0 bases and J by 2 bases, leaving 6 bases between them. Looking up the rest from reference TRBV7-2 and TRBJ2-3 gives the full variable domain: GAGVSQSPSNKVTEKGKDVELRCDPISGHTALYWYRQSLGQGLEFLIYFQGNSAPDKSGLPSDRFSAERTGGSVSTLTIQRTQQEDSAVYLCASSLAGFTDTQYFGPGTRLTVL.

The chain has TRBV20-1 and TRBJ1-2; possibly TRBD1 for D (5 bases). The ends were cut back, 1 base at V and 5 bases at J, with 8 bases in the middle. There are 12 residues in the CDR3. Germline V lookup: CDR1 DFQATT, CDR2 SNEGSKA (reference sequence). DNA of the CDR3: TGCAGTGCTAGAGCCAGGACATATGGCTACACCTTC. It is translated as CSARARTYGYTF.

In its sample, this clonotype was seen many times. The rearrangement links TRBV20-1 to TRBJ2-2; D is unresolved. Deletions cut 0 bases from V and 2 bases from J, with 10 bases between. CDR3 length equals 15 residues. CDR1 and CDR2 (germline): DFQATT, SNEGSKA (reference sequence). CDR3 DNA sequence: TGCAGTGCTAGAGATCCCAGAACTAACACCGGGGAGCTGTTTTTT. It encodes CSARDPRTNTGELFF.

The J gene is TRBJ2-4, the V gene TRBV19; D is unclear. CDR1 and CDR2 (germline): LNHDA, SQIVND (reference sequence). The V and J ends lost 4 bases and 1 base respectively, with 11 bases between them. This CDR3 has 15 amino acids. The CDR3 bases are TGTGCCAGTAGTAGTACCCAAGGCGCCAAAAACATTCAGTACTTC. This codes for CASSSTQGAKNIQYF. Variable domain in full (rest from reference TRBV19 and TRBJ2-4): DGGITQSPKYLFRKEGQNVTLSCEQNLNHDAMYWYRQDPGQGLRLIYYSQIVNDFQKGDIAEGYSVSREKKESFPLTVTSAQKNPTAFYLCASSSTQGAKNIQYFGAGTRLSVL.

This clonotype was picked up many times. The chain links TRBV6-1 to TRBJ1-4; tentatively, D is TRBD1 (5 bases). V lost 5 bases, J lost 5 bases, and 18 bases lay in between. The CDR3 consists of 16 residues. Germline CDR1 reads MNHNS; CDR2 reads SASEGT. This CDR3 reads CASSPTLRGSNEKLFF. Written as DNA, the CDR3 is TGTGCCAGCAGTCCAACTTTGCGGGGCTCGAATGAAAAACTGTTTTTT.

This clonotype was recorded a few times. This chain connects TRBV27 to TRBJ2-3; unclear D gene. This CDR3 region has 14 residues. V lost 10 bases and J 5 bases, leaving 19 bases between the germline ends. Germline CDR1 and CDR2: MNHEY and SMNVEV (reference sequence). The CDR3 spells CATRTSMSGDTQYF. The CDR3 DNA sequence: TGTGCCACCAGAACCTCTATGTCGGGAGATACGCAGTATTTT.

This clonotype turned up a few times. A read error is possible here, since a much larger clone lies one base away. The genes are TRBV30 and TRBJ1-1, with unresolved D. This CDR3 region has 10 residues. Germline V gene lookup returns CDR1 GTSNPN and CDR2 SVGIG (reference sequence). Trimming pared 5 bases from V and 4 bases from J, leaving 5 bases between. CDR3 residues: CAWGSTEAFF. CDR3 DNA sequence: TGTGCCTGGGGTTCCACTGAAGCTTTCTTT.

This clonotype was picked up many times. The chain employs TRBV20-1 and TRBJ1-1, with D perhaps matching TRBD1 (6 bases). The V end lost 6 bases, the J end lost 1 base, and 15 bases lay between the germline ends. CDR1 and CDR2 (germline): DFQATT, SNEGSKA (reference sequence). The length of the CDR3 is 14 residues. Written as DNA, the CDR3 is TGCAGTGCGCGACCAGGGGTATCGAACACTGAAGCTTTCTTT. This gives the protein CSARPGVSNTEAFF.

This clonotype was seen at least ten times. The genes are TRBV6-2 or TRBV6-3 and TRBJ2-2; 11 bases match TRBD2. CDR1 is MNHEY and CDR2 is SVGEGT in the germline V gene. This CDR3 comprises 15 residues. Unmatched junction bases numbered 8, after V lost 10 bases and J lost 4 bases. In DNA form, the CDR3 reads TGTGCCATCACTAGGACTAGCGGGCCCACCGGGGAGCTGTTTTTT. Translated, it gives CAITRTSGPTGELFF.

This clonotype has more than one count but fewer than ten. The chain combines TRBV5-4 with TRBJ2-5; either TRBD1 or TRBD2 may fit D (5 bases each). Germline CDR1 is SGHNT and CDR2 is YYREEE (reference sequence). The CDR3 spans 14 residues. The germline V and J ends were trimmed by 4 bases and 4 bases, with 14 bases remaining between them. The CDR3 protein is CASSTGRMGETQYF. As DNA, the CDR3 is TGTGCCAGCAGCACGGGACGGATGGGAGAGACCCAGTACTTC. The variable domain in full, with the rest retrieved from reference TRBV5-4 and TRBJ2-5, is ETGVTQSPTHLIKTRGQQVTLRCSSQSGHNTVSWYQQALGQGPQFIFQYYREEENGRGNFPPRFSGLQFPNYSSELNVNALELDDSALYLCASSTGRMGETQYFGPGTRLLVL.

This clonotype was recorded at least ten times. CDR3 DNA: TGTGCCAGCAGCTTATCCAGGGTGGACCAAGAGACCCAGTACTTC. Translated, it gives CASSLSRVDQETQYF. The chain couples TRBV7-6 to TRBJ2-5, with D possibly matching TRBD1 (5 bases). The CDR3 spans 15 residues. Germline CDR1 and CDR2: SGHVS and FNYEAQ. Trimming pared 2 bases from V and 0 bases from J, leaving 10 bases between.

This clonotype was detected many times. The chain links TRBV2 to TRBJ2-1, with a weak D call TRBD2 (6 bases). The V end lost 7 bases, the J end lost 4 bases, and 17 bases lay between the germline ends. CDR1 and CDR2 from the germline V gene are SNHLY and FYNNEI. The CDR3 runs 15 residues. The CDR3 nucleotides are TGTGCCAGCAAGAAGTCGGGGGTGGGGTACAATGAGCAGTTCTTC. The encoded protein is CASKKSGVGYNEQFF.

The CDR3 is CASSFSLPSAEAFF. DNA for the CDR3: TGTGCCAGCAGTTTTTCCCTACCCTCGGCTGAAGCTTTCTTT. V gene TRBV12-3 or TRBV12-4 combines with J gene TRBJ1-1; no clear D gene. Trimming shortened V by 3 bases and J by 6 bases, and 14 bases separated the two germline ends. The CDR3 length is 14 residues.

This clonotype was counted between two and nine times. The rearrangement uses TRBV9 and TRBJ1-2, with TRBD1 matching 7 bases. CDR1 and CDR2 from the germline V gene are SGDLS and YYNGEE. With V trimmed by 4 bases and J by 1 base, 13 bases remained unmatched. The CDR3 runs to 17 residues. The CDR3 spells CASSPRQGSTHNYGYTF. CDR3 DNA: TGTGCCAGCAGCCCTAGACAGGGTTCGACTCATAACTATGGCTACACCTTC.

This clonotype showed up many times. This CDR3 is CASSNSPNTEAFF. The DNA for the CDR3 is TGTGCCAGTAGTAATTCCCCGAACACTGAAGCTTTCTTT. V usage is TRBV19 and J usage is TRBJ1-1; D is undetermined. Germline CDR1 and CDR2: LNHDA and SQIVND (reference sequence). Deletions cut 4 bases from V and 1 base from J, with 7 bases between. The CDR3 length is 13 residues.

This clonotype occurred many times. The CDR3 loop is CASSYRGNTEAFF. The CDR3 DNA reads TGTGCCAGCAGTTACAGGGGGAACACTGAAGCTTTCTTT. The V gene is TRBV6-6, the J gene TRBJ1-1, with D tentatively TRBD1 (5 bases). The V end lost 2 bases, the J end lost 1 base, and 5 bases lay between the germline ends. The germline CDR1 and CDR2 sequences are MNHNY and SVGAGI (reference sequence). This CDR3 comprises 13 residues.

The CDR3 coding sequence is TGTGCCAGCAGCATTGGGACTAGCGGGGGGGGAGTGGAGACCCAGTACTTC. It codes for CASSIGTSGGGVETQYF. This chain connects TRBV28 to TRBJ2-5; 16 bases are shared with TRBD2. V was clipped by 6 bases and J by 5 bases; unmatched bases: 9. Germline V gene data show CDR1 as MDHEN and CDR2 as SYDVKM. The CDR3 is 17 residues long.

A word on this clonotype: With a much larger clone just one base away, this may be a read error. The rearrangement links TRBV11-2 to TRBJ2-4; 7 nucleotides agree with TRBD2. There are 16 residues in the CDR3. V shed 11 bases and J 1 base; nucleotides not matched to a gene: 14. CDR1 is SGHAT, CDR2 FQNNGV, per germline. The CDR3, as DNA: TGTGCCGGCGGCACGGTAGCCGGGGGGGCCAAAAACATTCAGTACTTC. Translation: CAGGTVAGGAKNIQYF.

The chain combines TRBV5-8 with TRBJ2-7, with a possible D match to TRBD2 (5 bases). Germline lookup yields CDR1 SGHTS and CDR2 YDEGEE. The CDR3 is 12 amino acids. Between the trimmed V and J ends, which lost 2 bases and 7 bases, there was a span of 10 bases. The CDR3 loop reads CASSFERREQYF. The DNA of the CDR3 is TGTGCCAGCAGCTTTGAGCGGCGAGAGCAGTACTTC.

This clonotype was counted only a few times. This sequence joins TRBV29-1 and TRBJ2-3; TRBD2 matches 13 bases. Germline loops: CDR1 SQVTM, CDR2 ANQGSEA. The CDR3 extends over 16 amino acids. The V gene end was trimmed by 6 bases and the J gene end by 2 bases; junction bases not matched to a gene: 8. The CDR3 DNA reads as TGCAGCGTCAAAGTGGGACTAGCGGGGAACACAGATACGCAGTATTTT. Protein: CSVKVGLAGNTDTQYF.

The chain joins TRBV4-1 to TRBJ1-4; no firm D call. The germline V and J ends were trimmed by 0 bases and 11 bases, with 16 bases remaining between them. Germline CDR1 reads MGHRA; CDR2 reads YSYEKL. The CDR3 spans 15 residues. The CDR3 DNA reads as TGCGCCAGCAGCCAAGATAATGTTCCAGTCCGGAAACTGTTTTTT. Translating it yields CASSQDNVPVRKLFF.

The sample holds many counts of this clonotype. J is TRBJ1-2 and V is TRBV30, with no clear D. V lost 4 bases to trimming and J lost 5 bases, with 8 bases between them. The V gene's germline CDR1 is GTSNPN and CDR2 SVGIG (reference sequence). CDR3 length: 11 residues. For the CDR3, the DNA is TGTGCCTGGATGGACGGGTATGGCTACACCTTC. Residues: CAWMDGYGYTF.

This clonotype occurred a few times. CDR3 amino acids: CASSLDGRELNNEQFF. CDR3 in DNA: TGCGCCAGCAGCTTGGATGGCCGGGAGCTTAACAATGAGCAGTTCTTC. V is TRBV5-1 and J is TRBJ2-1, with a tentative D call TRBD2 (6 bases). This CDR3 has 16 residues. CDR1 SGHRS and CDR2 YFSETQ come from the germline V gene. Trimming cost V 0 bases and J 5 bases, with 15 bases left between them.

This clonotype was counted at least ten times. The chain combines TRBV6-1 with TRBJ2-1; weak D call: TRBD2 (5 bases). V dropped 8 bases and J dropped 3 bases, with 5 bases sitting between them. In germline, CDR1 is MNHNS, CDR2 SASEGT. The CDR3 length is 11 residues. Here the CDR3 reads CASGGYNEQFF. The CDR3 DNA follows: TGTGCCAGCGGAGGCTACAATGAGCAGTTCTTC.

The genes are TRBV4-1 and TRBJ1-1, with D maybe TRBD1 (6 bases). CDR1 and CDR2 from the germline V gene are MGHRA and YSYEKL. Trimming shortened V by 0 bases and J by 3 bases, and 14 bases separated the two germline ends. The CDR3 spans 16 residues. For the CDR3, the DNA is TGCGCCAGCAGCCAAGATCCCAGGGGATGGGACACTGAAGCTTTCTTT. Its protein product is CASSQDPRGWDTEAFF.

This clonotype was observed many times. This chain uses TRBV7-3 with TRBJ2-1, with 7 positions matching TRBD2. Per germline, CDR1 SGHTA and CDR2 FQGTGA. The CDR3 is 16 amino acids. V lost 5 bases, J lost 5 bases, and 12 bases stayed unmatched. CDR3 residues: CASSLQGLGSHNEQFF. CDR3 DNA sequence: TGTGCCAGCAGCCTACAAGGACTAGGGAGCCACAATGAGCAGTTCTTC.

This clonotype was counted ten times or more. The V gene is TRBV20-1, the J gene TRBJ1-1; D is unclear. The CDR3 extends over 13 amino acids. CDR1 and CDR2 from the germline V gene are DFQATT and SNEGSKA (reference sequence). V dropped 1 base and J dropped 5 bases, with 11 bases sitting between them. The CDR3 DNA reads as TGCAGTGCTAGAGCGGTGGGAAGGACTGAAGCTTTCTTT. The encoded protein is CSARAVGRTEAFF.

This clonotype occurred many times. The J gene is TRBJ1-2, the V gene TRBV2; 9 bases align to TRBD1. The CDR3 contains 14 residues. J gave up 4 bases and V 5 bases, and 5 bases lay outside the gene matches. Germline V CDR1 and CDR2: SNHLY, FYNNEI. The CDR3, as DNA: TGTGCCAGCAGTAAGGGACAGGGCGGCTATGGCTACACCTTC. It specifies CASSKGQGGYGYTF.